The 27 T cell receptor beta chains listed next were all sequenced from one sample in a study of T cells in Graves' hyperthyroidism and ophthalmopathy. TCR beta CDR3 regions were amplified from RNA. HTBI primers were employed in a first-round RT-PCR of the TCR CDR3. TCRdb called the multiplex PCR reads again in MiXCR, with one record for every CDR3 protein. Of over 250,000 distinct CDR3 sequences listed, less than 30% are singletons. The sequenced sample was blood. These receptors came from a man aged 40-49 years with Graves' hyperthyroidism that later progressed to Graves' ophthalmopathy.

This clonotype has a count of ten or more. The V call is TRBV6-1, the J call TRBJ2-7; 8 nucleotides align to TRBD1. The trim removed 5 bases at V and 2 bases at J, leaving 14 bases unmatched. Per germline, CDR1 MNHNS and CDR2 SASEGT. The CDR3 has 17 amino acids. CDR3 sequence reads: CASSREPPGQATYEQYF. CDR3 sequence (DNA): TGTGCCAGCAGTCGAGAGCCTCCGGGACAGGCGACCTACGAGCAGTACTTC.

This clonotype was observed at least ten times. CDR3 loop: CASSIFSTGRHYGYTF. Written as DNA, the CDR3 is TGTGCCAGTAGTATTTTCTCGACAGGGAGGCACTATGGCTACACCTTC. The genes are TRBV19 and TRBJ1-2; 7 bases line up with TRBD1. With 3 bases clipped from V and 3 bases from J, the junction kept 10 bases outside the gene matches. The CDR3 loop spans 16 amino acids. CDR1 and CDR2 (germline): LNHDA, SQIVND (reference sequence).

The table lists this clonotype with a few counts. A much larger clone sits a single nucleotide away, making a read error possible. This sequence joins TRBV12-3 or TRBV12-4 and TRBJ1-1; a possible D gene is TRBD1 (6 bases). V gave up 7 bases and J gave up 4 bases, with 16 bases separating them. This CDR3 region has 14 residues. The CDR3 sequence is CASIFGGVGTEAFF. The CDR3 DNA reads TGTGCCAGCATCTTCGGGGGCGTAGGCACTGAAGCTTTCTTT.

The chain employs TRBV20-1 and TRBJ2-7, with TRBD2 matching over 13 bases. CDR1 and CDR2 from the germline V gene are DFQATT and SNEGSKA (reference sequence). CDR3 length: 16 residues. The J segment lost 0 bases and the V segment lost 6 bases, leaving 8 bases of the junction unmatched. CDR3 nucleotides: TGCAGTGCGAGAAAGGGACTAGCGGGGTCCTCCTACGAGCAGTACTTC. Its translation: CSARKGLAGSSYEQYF.

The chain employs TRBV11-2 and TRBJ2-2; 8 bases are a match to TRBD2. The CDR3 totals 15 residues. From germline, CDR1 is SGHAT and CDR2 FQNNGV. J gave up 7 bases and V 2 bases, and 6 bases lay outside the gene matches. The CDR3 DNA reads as TGTGCCAGCAGCTTAACGGGAGGGCTCGGCGGGGAGCTGTTTTTT. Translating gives CASSLTGGLGGELFF.

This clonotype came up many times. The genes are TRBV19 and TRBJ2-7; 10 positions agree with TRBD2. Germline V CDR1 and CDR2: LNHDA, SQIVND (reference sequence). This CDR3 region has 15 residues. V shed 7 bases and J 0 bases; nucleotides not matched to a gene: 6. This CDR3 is CASTLTSGRSYEQYF. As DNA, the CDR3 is TGTGCCAGTACCCTGACTAGCGGGCGCTCCTACGAGCAGTACTTC.

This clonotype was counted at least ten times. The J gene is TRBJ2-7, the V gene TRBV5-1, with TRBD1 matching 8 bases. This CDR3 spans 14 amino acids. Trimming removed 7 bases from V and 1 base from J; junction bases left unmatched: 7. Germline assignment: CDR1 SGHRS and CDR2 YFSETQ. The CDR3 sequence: CASGPWTGSYEQYF. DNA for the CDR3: TGCGCCAGCGGGCCCTGGACAGGGTCCTACGAGCAGTACTTC.

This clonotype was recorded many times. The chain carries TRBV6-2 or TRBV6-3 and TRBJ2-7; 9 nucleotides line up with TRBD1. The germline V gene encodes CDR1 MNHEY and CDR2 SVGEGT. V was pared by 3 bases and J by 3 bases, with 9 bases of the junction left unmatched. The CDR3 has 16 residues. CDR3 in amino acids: CASSYFSGQGFYEQYF. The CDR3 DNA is TGTGCCAGCAGTTATTTCTCGGGACAGGGTTTCTACGAGCAGTACTTC.

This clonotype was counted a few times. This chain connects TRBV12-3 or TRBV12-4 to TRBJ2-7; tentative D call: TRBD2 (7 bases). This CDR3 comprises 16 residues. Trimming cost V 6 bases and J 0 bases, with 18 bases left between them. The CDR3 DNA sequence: TGTGCCAGCAGCCTGGGGGGCGGGAGAAGCTCCTACGAGCAGTACTTC. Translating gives CASSLGGGRSSYEQYF.

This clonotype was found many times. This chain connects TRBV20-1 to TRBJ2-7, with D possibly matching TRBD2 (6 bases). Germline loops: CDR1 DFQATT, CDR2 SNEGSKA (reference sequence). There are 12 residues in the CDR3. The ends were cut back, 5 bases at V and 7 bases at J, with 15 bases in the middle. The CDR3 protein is CSAESKAGEQYF. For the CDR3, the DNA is TGCAGTGCTGAGTCTAAGGCGGGGGAGCAGTACTTC.

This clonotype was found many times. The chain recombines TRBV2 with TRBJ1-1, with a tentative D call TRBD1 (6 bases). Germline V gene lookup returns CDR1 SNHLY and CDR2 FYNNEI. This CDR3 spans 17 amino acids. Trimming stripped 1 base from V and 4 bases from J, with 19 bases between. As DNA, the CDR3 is TGTGCCAGCAGTGAAGACGGGACTAGGGGGGGTGGCACTGAAGCTTTCTTT. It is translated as CASSEDGTRGGGTEAFF.

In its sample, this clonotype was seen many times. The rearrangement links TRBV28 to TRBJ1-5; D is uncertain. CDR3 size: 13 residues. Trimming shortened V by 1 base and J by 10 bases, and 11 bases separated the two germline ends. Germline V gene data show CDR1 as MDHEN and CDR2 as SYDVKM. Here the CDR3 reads CASSLSDTGPQHF. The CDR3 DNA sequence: TGTGCCAGCAGTTTATCAGACACGGGTCCCCAGCATTTT.

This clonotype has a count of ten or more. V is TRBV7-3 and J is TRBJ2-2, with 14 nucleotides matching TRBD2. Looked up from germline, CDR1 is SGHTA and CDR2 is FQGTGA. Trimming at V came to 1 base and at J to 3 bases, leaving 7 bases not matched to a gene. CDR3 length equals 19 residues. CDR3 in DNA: TGTGCCAGCAGCTTAAAAGGACTAGCGGGGGGTGTATACACCGGGGAGCTGTTTTTT. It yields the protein CASSLKGLAGGVYTGELFF.

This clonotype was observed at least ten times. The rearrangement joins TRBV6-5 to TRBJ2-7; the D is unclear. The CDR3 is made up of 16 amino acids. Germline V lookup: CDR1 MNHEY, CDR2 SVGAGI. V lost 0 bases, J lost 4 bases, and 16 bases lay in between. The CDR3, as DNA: TGTGCCAGCAGTTACTCGAGAGTGAGACCTACTTACGAGCAGTACTTC. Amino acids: CASSYSRVRPTYEQYF.

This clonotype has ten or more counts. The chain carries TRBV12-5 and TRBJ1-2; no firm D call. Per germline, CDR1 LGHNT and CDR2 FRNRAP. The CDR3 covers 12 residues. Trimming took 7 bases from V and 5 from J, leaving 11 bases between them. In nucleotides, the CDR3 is TGTGCTAGTGCCGACCGGGGATATGGCTACACCTTC. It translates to CASADRGYGYTF.

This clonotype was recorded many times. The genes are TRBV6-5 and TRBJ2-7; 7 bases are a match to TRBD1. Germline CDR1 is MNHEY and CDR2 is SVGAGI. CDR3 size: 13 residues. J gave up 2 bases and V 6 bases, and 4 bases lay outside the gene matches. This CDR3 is CASSRGQAYEQYF. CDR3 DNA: TGTGCCAGCAGCCGAGGACAGGCCTACGAGCAGTACTTC.

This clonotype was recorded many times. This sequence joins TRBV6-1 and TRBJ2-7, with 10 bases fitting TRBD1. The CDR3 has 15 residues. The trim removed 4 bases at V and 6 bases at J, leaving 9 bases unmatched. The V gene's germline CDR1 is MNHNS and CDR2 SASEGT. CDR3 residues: CASSVSRDRGFEQYF. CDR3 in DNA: TGTGCCAGCAGTGTAAGCCGGGACAGGGGTTTCGAGCAGTACTTC.

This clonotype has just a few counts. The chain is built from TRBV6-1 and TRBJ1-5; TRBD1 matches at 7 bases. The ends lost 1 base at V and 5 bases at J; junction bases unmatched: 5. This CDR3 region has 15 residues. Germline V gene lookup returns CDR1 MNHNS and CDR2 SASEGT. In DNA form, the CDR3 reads TGTGCCAGCAGTGAAGGCGAGGGGGCGTATCAGCCCCAGCATTTT. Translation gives CASSEGEGAYQPQHF.

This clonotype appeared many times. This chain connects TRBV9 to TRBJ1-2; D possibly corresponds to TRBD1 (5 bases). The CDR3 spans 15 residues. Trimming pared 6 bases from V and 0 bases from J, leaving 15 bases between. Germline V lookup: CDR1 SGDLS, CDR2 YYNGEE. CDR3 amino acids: CASTRRVGANYGYTF. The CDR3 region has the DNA TGTGCCAGCACCCGACGGGTGGGGGCTAACTATGGCTACACCTTC.

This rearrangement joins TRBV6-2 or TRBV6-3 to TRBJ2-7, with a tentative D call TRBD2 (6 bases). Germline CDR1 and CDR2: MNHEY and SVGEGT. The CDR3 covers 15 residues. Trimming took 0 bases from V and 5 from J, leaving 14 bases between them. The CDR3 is CASSYSPGVGDEQYF. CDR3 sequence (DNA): TGTGCCAGCAGTTACTCACCGGGAGTAGGCGACGAGCAGTACTTC.

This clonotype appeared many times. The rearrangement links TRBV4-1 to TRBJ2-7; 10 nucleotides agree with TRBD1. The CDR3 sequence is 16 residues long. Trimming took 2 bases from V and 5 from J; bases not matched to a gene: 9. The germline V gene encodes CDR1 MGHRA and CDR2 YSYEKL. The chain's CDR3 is CASSQFATGGRNEQYF. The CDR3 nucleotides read TGCGCCAGCAGCCAATTTGCGACAGGGGGCCGGAACGAGCAGTACTTC.

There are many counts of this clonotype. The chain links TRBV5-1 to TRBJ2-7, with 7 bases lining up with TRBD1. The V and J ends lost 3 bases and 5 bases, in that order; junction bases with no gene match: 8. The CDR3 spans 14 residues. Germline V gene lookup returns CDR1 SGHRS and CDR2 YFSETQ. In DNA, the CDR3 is TGCGCCAGCAGCTCCATAACAGGGGTGAACGAGCAGTACTTC. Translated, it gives CASSSITGVNEQYF.

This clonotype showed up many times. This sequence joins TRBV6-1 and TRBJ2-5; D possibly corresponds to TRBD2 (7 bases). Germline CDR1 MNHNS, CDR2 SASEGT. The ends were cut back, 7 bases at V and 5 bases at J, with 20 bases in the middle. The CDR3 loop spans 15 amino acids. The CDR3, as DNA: TGTGCCAGCACCGAGGGGGTTTCGCGGGGGGAGACCCAGTACTTC. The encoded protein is CASTEGVSRGETQYF.

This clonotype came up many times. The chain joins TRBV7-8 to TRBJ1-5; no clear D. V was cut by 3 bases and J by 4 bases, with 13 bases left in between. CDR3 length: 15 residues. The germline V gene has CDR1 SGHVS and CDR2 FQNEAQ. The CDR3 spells CASSFGLDLNQPQHF. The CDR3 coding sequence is TGTGCCAGCAGCTTTGGACTAGACTTGAATCAGCCCCAGCATTTT.

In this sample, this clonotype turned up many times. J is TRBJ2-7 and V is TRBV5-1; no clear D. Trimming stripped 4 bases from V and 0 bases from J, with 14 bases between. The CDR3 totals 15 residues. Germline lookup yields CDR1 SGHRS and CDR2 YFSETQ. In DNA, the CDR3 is TGCGCCAGCAGCATCCGATCGGTCAGCTCCTACGAGCAGTACTTC. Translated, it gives CASSIRSVSSYEQYF.

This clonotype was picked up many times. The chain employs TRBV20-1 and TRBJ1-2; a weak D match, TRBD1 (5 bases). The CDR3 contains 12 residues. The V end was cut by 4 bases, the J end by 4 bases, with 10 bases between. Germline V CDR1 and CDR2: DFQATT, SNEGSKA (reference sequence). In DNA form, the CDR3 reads TGCAGTGCTACCTCCGGGGCCTATGGCTACACCTTC. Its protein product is CSATSGAYGYTF.

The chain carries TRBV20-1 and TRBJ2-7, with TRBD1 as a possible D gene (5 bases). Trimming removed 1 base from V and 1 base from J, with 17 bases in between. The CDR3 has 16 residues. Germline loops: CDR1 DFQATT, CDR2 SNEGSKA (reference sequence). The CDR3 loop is CSARGQGTPSSYEQYF. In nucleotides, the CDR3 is TGCAGTGCTAGAGGGCAGGGAACCCCCTCGTCCTACGAGCAGTACTTC.